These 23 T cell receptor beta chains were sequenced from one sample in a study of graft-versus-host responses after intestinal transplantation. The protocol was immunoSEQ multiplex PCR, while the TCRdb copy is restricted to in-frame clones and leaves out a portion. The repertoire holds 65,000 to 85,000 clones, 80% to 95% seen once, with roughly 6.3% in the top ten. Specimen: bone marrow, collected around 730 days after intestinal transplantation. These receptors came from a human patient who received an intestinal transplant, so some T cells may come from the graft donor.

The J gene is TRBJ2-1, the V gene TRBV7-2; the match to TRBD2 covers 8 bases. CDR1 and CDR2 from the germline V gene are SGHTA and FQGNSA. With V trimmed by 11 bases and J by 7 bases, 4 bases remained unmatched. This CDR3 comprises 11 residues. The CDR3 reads CAGGLVNEQFF. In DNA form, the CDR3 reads TGTGCCGGGGGACTAGTTAATGAGCAGTTCTTC.

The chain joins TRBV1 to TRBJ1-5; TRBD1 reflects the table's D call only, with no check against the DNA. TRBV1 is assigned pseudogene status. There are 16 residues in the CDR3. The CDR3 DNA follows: TGCACCAGCAGTCAACCTACTACAGGGTTGGGGCAGCCCCAGCATTTT. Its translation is CTSSQPTTGLGQPQHF.

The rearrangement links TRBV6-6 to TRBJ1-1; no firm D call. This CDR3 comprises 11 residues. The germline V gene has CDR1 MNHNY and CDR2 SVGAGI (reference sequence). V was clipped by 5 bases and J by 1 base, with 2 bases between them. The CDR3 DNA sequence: TGTGCCAGCAGTGGGAACACTGAAGCTTTCTTT. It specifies CASSGNTEAFF.

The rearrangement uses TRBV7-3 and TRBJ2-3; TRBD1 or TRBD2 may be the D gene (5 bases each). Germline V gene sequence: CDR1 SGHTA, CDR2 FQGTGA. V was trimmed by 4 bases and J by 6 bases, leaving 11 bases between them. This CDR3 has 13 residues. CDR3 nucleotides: TGTGCCAGCAGCTGGGACCGCGGCGATACGCAGTATTTT. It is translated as CASSWDRGDTQYF.

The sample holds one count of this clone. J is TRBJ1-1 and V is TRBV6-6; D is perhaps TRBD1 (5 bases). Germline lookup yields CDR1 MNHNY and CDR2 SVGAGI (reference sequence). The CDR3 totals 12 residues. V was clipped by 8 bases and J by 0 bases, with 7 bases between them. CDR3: CASGGMNTEAFF. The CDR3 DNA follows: TGTGCCAGCGGGGGTATGAACACTGAAGCTTTCTTT.

Here the CDR3 DNA reads TGTGCCAGCAGCCCCCGGACAGGGGTTAGTAGCTACACCTTC. This encodes CASSPRTGVSSYTF. J is TRBJ1-2 and V is TRBV9; TRBD1 matches at 9 bases. The CDR3 loop spans 14 amino acids. V lost 4 bases and J lost 9; bases outside the gene matches: 10. Germline V gene data show CDR1 as SGDLS and CDR2 as YYNGEE.

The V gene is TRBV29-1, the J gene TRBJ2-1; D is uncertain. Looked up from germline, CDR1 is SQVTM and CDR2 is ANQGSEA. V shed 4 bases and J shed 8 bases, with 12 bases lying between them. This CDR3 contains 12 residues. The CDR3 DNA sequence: TGCAGCGTTGTGGGTTCCGGCGATGAGCAGTTCTTC. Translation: CSVVGSGDEQFF.

The CDR3 DNA follows: TGTGCCAGCAGCTTGGGGGCATCCTACGAGCAGTACTTC. Residues: CASSLGASYEQYF. This chain connects TRBV5-4 to TRBJ2-7, with D hard to call. The CDR3 has 13 residues. The germline CDR1 and CDR2 sequences are SGHNT and YYREEE (reference sequence). Trimming stripped 0 bases from V and 1 base from J, with 5 bases between. Full variable domain (outside the CDR3, taken from reference TRBV5-4 and TRBJ2-7): ETGVTQSPTHLIKTRGQQVTLRCSSQSGHNTVSWYQQALGQGPQFIFQYYREEENGRGNFPPRFSGLQFPNYSSELNVNALELDDSALYLCASSLGASYEQYFGPGTRLTVT.

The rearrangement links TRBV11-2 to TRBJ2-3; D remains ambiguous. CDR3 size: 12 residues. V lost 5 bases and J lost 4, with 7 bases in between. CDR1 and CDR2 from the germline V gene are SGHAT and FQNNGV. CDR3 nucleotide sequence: TGTGCCAGCAGCCCCCCTTCAGATACGCAGTATTTT. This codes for CASSPPSDTQYF.

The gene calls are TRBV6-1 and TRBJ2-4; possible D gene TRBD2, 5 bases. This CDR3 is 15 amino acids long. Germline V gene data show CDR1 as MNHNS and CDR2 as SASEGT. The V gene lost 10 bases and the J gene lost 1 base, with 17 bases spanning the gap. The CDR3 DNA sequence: TGTGCCACCATAAGGGAGAAAGAGGCCAAAAACATTCAGTACTTC. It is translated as CATIREKEAKNIQYF.

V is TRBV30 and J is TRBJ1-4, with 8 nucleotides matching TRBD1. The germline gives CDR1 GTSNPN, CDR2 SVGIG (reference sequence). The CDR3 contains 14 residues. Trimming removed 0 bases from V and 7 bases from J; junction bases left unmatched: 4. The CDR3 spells CAWSVTTGGEKLFF. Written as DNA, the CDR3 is TGTGCCTGGAGTGTAACAACAGGGGGTGAAAAACTGTTTTTT.

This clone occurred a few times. The CDR3, as DNA: TGTGCCAGCAGCCCGTCTTTGCGGGGGGATACAGATACGCAGTATTTT. Protein: CASSPSLRGDTDTQYF. The chain is built from TRBV7-9 and TRBJ2-3, with 8 nucleotides matching TRBD2. V was clipped by 5 bases and J by 3 bases; unmatched bases: 10. This CDR3 spans 16 amino acids. The germline V gene encodes CDR1 SEHNR and CDR2 FQNEAQ (reference sequence). The full variable domain, in which reference TRBV7-9 and TRBJ2-3 provide the parts outside the CDR3, is DTGVSQNPRHKITKRGQNVTFRCDPISEHNRLYWYRQTLGQGPEFLTYFQNEAQLEKSRLLSDRFSAERPKGSFSTLEIQRTEQGDSAMYLCASSPSLRGDTDTQYFGPGTRLTVL.

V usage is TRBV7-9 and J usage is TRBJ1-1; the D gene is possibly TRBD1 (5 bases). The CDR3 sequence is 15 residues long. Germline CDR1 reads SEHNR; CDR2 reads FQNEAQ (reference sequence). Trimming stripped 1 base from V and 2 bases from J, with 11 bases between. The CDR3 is CASSLGQTTNTEAFF. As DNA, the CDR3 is TGTGCCAGCAGCTTAGGACAGACCACCAACACTGAAGCTTTCTTT.

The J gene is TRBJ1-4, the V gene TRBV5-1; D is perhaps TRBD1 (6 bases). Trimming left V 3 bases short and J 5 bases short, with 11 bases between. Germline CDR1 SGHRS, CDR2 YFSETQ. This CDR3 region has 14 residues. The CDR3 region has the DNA TGCGCCAGCAGCTCGGGACAAGAAAATGAAAAACTGTTTTTT. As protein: CASSSGQENEKLFF.

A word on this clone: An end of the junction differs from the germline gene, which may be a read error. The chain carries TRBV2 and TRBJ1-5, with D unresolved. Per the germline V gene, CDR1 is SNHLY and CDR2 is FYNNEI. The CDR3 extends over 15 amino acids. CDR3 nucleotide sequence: TGTGCCAGCAGTGAAGGGGGTTGGAGCAATCAGCTCCAGCATTTT. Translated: CASSEGGWSNQLQHF.

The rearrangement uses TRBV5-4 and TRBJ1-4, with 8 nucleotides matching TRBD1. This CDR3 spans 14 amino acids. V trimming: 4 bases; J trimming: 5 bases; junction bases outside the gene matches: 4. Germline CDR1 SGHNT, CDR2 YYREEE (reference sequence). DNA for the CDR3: TGTGCCAGCAGCCCGGACAGGGAAAATGAAAAACTGTTTTTT. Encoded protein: CASSPDRENEKLFF.

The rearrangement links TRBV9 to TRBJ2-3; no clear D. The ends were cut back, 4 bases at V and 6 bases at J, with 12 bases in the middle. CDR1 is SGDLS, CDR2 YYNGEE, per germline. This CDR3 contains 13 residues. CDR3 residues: CASSTQPGDTQYF. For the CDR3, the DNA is TGTGCCAGCAGCACCCAACCCGGGGATACGCAGTATTTT.

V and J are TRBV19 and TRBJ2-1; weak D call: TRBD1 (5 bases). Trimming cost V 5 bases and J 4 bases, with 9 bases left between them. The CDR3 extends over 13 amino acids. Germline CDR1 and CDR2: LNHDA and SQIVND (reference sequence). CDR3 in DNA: TGTGCCAGTAGTCCACGACAGTACAATGAGCAGTTCTTC. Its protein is CASSPRQYNEQFF.

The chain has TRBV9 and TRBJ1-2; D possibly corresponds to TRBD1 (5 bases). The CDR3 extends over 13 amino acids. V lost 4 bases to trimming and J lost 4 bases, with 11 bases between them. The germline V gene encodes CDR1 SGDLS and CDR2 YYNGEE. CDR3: CASSSRGSYGYTF. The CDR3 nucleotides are TGTGCCAGCAGCTCGAGGGGAAGCTATGGCTACACCTTC.

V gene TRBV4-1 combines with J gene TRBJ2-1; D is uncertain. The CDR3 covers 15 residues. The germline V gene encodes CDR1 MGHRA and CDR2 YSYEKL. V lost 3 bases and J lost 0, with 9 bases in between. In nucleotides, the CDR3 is TGCGCCAGCAGCCAGGGCCCTAACTCCTACAATGAGCAGTTCTTC. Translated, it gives CASSQGPNSYNEQFF.

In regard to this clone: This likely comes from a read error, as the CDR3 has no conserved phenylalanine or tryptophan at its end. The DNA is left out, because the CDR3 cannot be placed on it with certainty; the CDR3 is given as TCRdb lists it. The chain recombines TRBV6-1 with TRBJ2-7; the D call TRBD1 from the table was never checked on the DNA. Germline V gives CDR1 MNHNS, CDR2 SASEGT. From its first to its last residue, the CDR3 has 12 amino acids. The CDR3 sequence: CASRGSGTDFKL.

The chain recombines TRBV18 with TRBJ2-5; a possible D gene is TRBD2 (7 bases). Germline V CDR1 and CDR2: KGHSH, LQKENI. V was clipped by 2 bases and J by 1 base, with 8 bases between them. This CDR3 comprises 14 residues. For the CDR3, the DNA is TGTGCCAGCTCACCAGCGGGGGCCCAAGAGACCCAGTACTTC. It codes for CASSPAGAQETQYF. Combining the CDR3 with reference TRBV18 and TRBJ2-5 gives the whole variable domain NAGVMQNPRHLVRRRGQEARLRCSPMKGHSHVYWYRQLPEEGLKFMVYLQKENIIDESGMPKERFSAEFPKEGPSILRIQQVVRGDSAAYFCASSPAGAQETQYFGPGTRLLVL.

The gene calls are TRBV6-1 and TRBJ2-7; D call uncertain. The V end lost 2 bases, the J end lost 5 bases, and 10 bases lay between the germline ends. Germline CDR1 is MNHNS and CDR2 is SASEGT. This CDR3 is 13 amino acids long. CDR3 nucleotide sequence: TGTGCCAGCAGTGAACCCTATTCTCACGAGCAGTACTTC. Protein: CASSEPYSHEQYF.